These T cell receptor beta chains were read from a single sample in a study of blood T cell repertoires in COVID-19. Here immunoSEQ multiplex PCR was the method, and the copy in TCRdb shows in-frame clones only, minus some. The sample lists tens of thousands of clones, about 80% seen once, with about 40% in the top ten. Sequencing was performed on peripheral blood. These receptors came from an elderly man with active or convalescent COVID-19. CDR3s leave out the opening cysteine and the closing phenylalanine or tryptophan.

11,TRBJ1-1,TRBV28,ASNGLRQGEAF
12,TRBJ1-5,TRBV19,ASTPTGNNQPQH
14,TRBJ1-1,TRBV28,ASSFIQGVRDTEAF
12,TRBJ1-1,TRBV7-9,ASSSRGWNTEAF
13,TRBJ1-2,TRBV18,ASSTYQDRVYGYT
13,TRBJ1-1,TRBV25-1,ASSESVASLPEAF
13,TRBJ1-2,TRBV4-3,ASSQVSTSSMRYT
15,TRBJ2-3,TRBV18,ASSPNRAGVSTDTQY
12,TRBJ1-2,TRBV7-8,ASSLRGPSRGYT
13,TRBJ2-3,TRBV5-1,ASSLGDFHTDTQY
14,TRBJ1-5,TRBV18,ASSLAGGNSNQPQH
16,TRBJ2-2,TRBV5-1,ASSPRALAGGNTGELF
12,TRBJ2-5,TRBV27,ASSLDGPQETQY
14,TRBJ1-6,TRBV11-2,ASRLLPGTGGSPLH
14,TRBJ2-3,TRBV7-2,ASSFRGGSYTDTQY
13,TRBJ2-6,TRBV2,ASRGQPSGANVLT
11,TRBJ1-2,TRBV7-6,ASSTGSNYGYT
11,TRBJ2-5,TRBV6-5,ASSATGRGTQY
11,TRBJ2-7,TRBV11-2,ASSFGGSYEQY
11,TRBJ1-4,TRBV18,ATQQGADEKLF
12,TRBJ2-2,TRBV5-1,ASRVSGNTGELF
15,TRBJ1-6,TRBV4-2,ASSQETTGTGNSPLH
13,TRBJ1-2,TRBV19,ASSIAQGPRNGYT
12,TRBJ1-6,TRBV6-5,ASSQGAWNSPLH
14,TRBJ2-2,TRBV18,ASSPPQSTNTGELF
12,TRBJ1-6,TRBV30,AWEGTAYNSPLH
12,TRBJ2-3,TRBV9,ASSVRRDGDTQY
13,TRBJ2-3,TRBV27,ASAKGLAVTDTQY
13,TRBJ1-5,TRBV5-1,ASSTGVGADQPQH
14,TRBJ1-5,TRBV28,ASSSRRLDSYQPQH